This record covers a single T cell receptor beta chain. What antigen it recognizes has not been identified. Within one base of it there is no much larger clone, and no base qualities were kept. The immunoSEQ assay, a bias-controlled multiplex PCR with V- and J-specific primers, was used to amplify TCR beta CDR3 regions from genomic DNA. A second PCR step added a proprietary barcode and Illumina adapter sequences to the CDR3 amplicons. An Illumina MiSeq instrument was used to sequence the CDR3 libraries. The paper's processing steps were these. Export and quality control were handled in immunoSEQ Analyzer 3.0, while downstream analyses relied on R Bioconductor and Immunarch. Repertoire metrics were calculated using only productive rearrangements within the normalized downsampled data set. Pathologically expanded clonotypes were defined as those larger than 5 templates in the normalized cohort. Repertoire diversity was measured with the Inverse Simpson Index. To capture all clonotypes, the CMV-specificity analyses were run on the non-normalized data set. What TCRdb holds here is the immuneACCESS table cut down to in-frame rearrangements. Part of the clones is not present; checked against another copy, under half of the missing clones reflect an unresolved V gene, and the others are unexplained. The DNA was the basis for D and trimming; V, J and clone size are from that table. The sample table records over 15,000 clones; 92% of these occur just once. Around 5% of the sample is held by the ten biggest clonotypes.

Blood samples for TCR beta sequencing were given by related transplant donors. Nuclei Lysis Solution was used to extract genomic DNA from fresh or cryopreserved unfractionated peripheral blood mononuclear cells. This specimen belongs to a study of T cell clonotyping in hematopoietic cell transplantation listed by TCRdb under 2021. Context from the whole study: A total of 110 to 150 blood samples were collected in the study from some 40 consecutive transplant recipients and their related donors. Patient recruitment ran from 2015 to January 2017, and follow-up continued until late 2020 or death.

Broader findings and caveats from the paper: Donor and pretransplant recipient Inverse Simpson Index values predicted broader posttransplant TCR repertoire diversity. Recipient repertoires showed only a small fraction of overlap with donor repertoires, and over 97% appeared de novo at the given depth. The sample size was limited, and CD4 and CD8 repertoire contributions could not be separated because cells were not sorted. After transplant, TCR diversity in recipients dropped, and pathologically expanded clonotypes increased progressively from day 30 to day 180.

The CDR3 measures 16 amino acids from cysteine to phenylalanine. Just CDR3 DNA is preserved here, 48 bases in frame from base 1. CDR1 and CDR2 are read off the germline V gene as LGHNA and YSLEER. The junction shows trimming of 1 base on V and 0 bases on J, and the gene matches do not reach 0 bases of it. The sample was peripheral blood mononuclear cells. This sequence uses TRBV4-3 and TRBJ2-1; TRBD2 matches 10 bases in the middle. This receptor was obtained from a man aged 35 to 55 in good health. Some clones in this sample may be carry-over from other donors' samples. The bases read TGCGCCAGCAGCCAAGGACTAGCGGGCTCCTACAATGAGCAGTTCTTC. Its product reads: CASSQGLAGSYNEQFF.